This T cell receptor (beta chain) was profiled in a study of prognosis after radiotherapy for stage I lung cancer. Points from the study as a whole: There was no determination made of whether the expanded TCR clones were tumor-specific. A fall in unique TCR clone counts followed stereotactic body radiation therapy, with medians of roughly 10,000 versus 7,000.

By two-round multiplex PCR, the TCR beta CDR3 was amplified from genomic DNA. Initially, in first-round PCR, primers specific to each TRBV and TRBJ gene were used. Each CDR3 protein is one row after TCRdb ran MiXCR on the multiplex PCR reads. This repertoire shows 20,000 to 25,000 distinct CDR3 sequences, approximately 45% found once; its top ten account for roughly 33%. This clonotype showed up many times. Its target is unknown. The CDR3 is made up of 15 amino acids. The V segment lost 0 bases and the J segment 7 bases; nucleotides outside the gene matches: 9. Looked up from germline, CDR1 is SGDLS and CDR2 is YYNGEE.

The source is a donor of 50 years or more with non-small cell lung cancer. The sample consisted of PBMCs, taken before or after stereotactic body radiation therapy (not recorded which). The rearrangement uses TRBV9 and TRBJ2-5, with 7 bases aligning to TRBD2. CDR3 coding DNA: TGTGCCAGCAGCGTAGCTAGCGGCCCGGTGGGGACCCAGTACTTC. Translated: CASSVASGPVGTQYF.